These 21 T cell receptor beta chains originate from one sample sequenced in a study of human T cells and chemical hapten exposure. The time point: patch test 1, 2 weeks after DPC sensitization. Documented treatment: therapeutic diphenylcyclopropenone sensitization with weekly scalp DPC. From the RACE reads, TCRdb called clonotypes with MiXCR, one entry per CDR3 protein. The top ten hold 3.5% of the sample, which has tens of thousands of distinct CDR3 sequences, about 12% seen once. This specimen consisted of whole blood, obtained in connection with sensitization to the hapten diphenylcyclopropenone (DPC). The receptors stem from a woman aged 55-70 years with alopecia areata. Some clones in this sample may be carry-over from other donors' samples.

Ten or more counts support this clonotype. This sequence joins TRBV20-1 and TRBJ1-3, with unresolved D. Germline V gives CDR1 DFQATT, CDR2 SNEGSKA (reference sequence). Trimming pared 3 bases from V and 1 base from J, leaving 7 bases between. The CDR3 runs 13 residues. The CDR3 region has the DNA TGCAGTGCTAGCCACGGATCTGGAAACACCATATATTTT. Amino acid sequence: CSASHGSGNTIYF.

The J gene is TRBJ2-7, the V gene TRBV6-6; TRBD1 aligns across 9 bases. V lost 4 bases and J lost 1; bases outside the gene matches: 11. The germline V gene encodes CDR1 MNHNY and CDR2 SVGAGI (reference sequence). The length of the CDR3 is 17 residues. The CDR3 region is CASSSAASGTGSYEQYF. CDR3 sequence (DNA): TGTGCCAGCAGTTCCGCCGCCTCCGGGACAGGGTCCTACGAGCAGTACTTC.

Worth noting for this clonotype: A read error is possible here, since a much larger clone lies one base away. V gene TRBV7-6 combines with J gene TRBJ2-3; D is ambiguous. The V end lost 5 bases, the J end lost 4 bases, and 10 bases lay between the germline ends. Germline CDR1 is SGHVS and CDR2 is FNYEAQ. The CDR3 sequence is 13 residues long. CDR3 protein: CASSARAADTQYF. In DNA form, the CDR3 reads TGTGCCAGCAGCGCACGGGCGGCAGATACGCAGTATTTT.

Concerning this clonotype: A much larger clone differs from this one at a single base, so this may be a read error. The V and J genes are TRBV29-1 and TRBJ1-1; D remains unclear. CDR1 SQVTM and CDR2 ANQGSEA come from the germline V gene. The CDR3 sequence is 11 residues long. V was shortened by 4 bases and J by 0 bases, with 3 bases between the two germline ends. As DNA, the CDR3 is TGCAGCGTTGTTTTGAACACTGAAGCTTTCTTT. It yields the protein CSVVLNTEAFF.

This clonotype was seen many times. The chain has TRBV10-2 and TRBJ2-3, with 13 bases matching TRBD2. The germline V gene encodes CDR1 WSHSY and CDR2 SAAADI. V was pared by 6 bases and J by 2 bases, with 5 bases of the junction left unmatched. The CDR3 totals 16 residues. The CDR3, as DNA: TGCGCCAGCAGGGGGACTAGCGGGGCCTACACAGATACGCAGTATTTT. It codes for CASRGTSGAYTDTQYF.

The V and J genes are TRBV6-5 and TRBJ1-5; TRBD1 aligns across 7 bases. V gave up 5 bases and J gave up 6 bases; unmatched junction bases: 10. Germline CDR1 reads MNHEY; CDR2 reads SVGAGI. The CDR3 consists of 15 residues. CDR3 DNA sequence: TGTGCCAGCAGTGCCGGACAGGCGAGCGGTCAGCCCCAGCATTTT. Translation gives CASSAGQASGQPQHF.

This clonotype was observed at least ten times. The CDR3 region is CASNGQSYGYTF. The CDR3 region has the DNA TGTGCCAGCAACGGACAGTCCTATGGCTACACCTTC. The chain joins TRBV5-6 to TRBJ1-2; a possible D gene is TRBD1 (6 bases). The CDR3 covers 12 residues. Germline CDR1 is SGHDT and CDR2 is YYEEEE. V lost 6 bases and J lost 4, with 10 bases in between.

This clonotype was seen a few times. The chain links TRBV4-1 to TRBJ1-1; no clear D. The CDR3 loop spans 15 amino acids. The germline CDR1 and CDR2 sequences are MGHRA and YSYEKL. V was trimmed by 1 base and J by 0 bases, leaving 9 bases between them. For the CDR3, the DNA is TGCGCCAGCAGCCAAGCCGGAGCCATGAACACTGAAGCTTTCTTT. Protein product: CASSQAGAMNTEAFF.

CDR3 sequence reads: CASSQDSGTQKQYF. For the CDR3, the DNA is TGCGCCAGCAGCCAAGATTCCGGGACCCAAAAGCAGTATTTT. The V call is TRBV4-1, the J call TRBJ2-3; TRBD1 or TRBD2 may be the D gene (5 bases each). The CDR3 contains 14 residues. V lost 0 bases and J lost 11, with 15 bases in between. Germline-derived CDR1 and CDR2 are MGHRA and YSYEKL.

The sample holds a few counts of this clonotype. The CDR3 nucleotides are TGCAGTGCTAGAGATCCCCGGACAGGGCGTAGAGGCGAGCAGTACTTC. Its protein product is CSARDPRTGRRGEQYF. J is TRBJ2-7 and V is TRBV20-1; the match to TRBD1 covers 8 bases. The CDR3 is 16 amino acids. Germline V gene lookup returns CDR1 DFQATT and CDR2 SNEGSKA (reference sequence). Germline trimming cut 0 bases from V and 6 bases from J; bases unmatched to any gene: 13.

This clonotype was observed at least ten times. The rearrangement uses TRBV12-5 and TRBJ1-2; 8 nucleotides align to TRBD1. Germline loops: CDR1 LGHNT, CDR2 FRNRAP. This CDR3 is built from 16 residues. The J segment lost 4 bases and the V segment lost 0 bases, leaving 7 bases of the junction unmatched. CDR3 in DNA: TGTGCTAGTGGTTTGGTATCCGGGACAGGTATCTATGGCTACACCTTC. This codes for CASGLVSGTGIYGYTF.

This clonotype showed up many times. DNA of the CDR3: TGCAGTGCTAAAAGAGCGGGGACTAGCACAGATACGCAGTATTTT. This encodes CSAKRAGTSTDTQYF. The V and J genes are TRBV20-1 and TRBJ2-3; 7 bases align to TRBD2. The CDR3 contains 15 residues. Unmatched junction bases numbered 7, after V lost 4 bases and J lost 0 bases. CDR1 is DFQATT and CDR2 is SNEGSKA in the germline V gene (reference sequence).

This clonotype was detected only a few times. The CDR3 DNA reads TGTGCCAGCAGCAGGGACCAGCAGGTCTACTACAATGAGCAGTTCTTC. It encodes CASSRDQQVYYNEQFF. The J gene is TRBJ2-1, the V gene TRBV2, with D perhaps assigned TRBD1 or TRBD2 (5 bases each). The germline V and J ends were trimmed by 6 bases and 3 bases, with 18 bases remaining between them. The CDR3 totals 16 residues. CDR1 and CDR2 (germline): SNHLY, FYNNEI.

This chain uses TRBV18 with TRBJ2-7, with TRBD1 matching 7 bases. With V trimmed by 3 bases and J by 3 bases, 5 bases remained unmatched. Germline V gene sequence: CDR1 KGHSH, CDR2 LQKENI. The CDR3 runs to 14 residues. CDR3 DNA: TGTGCCAGCTCACCCGGACAGGTAGACTACGAGCAGTACTTC. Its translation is CASSPGQVDYEQYF.

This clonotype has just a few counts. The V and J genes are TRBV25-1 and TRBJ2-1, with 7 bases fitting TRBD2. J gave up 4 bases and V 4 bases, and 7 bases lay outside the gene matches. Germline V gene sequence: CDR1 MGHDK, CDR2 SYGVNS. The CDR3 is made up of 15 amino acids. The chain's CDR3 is CASSAESGAYNEQFF. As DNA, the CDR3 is TGTGCCAGCAGTGCTGAAAGCGGGGCTTACAATGAGCAGTTCTTC.

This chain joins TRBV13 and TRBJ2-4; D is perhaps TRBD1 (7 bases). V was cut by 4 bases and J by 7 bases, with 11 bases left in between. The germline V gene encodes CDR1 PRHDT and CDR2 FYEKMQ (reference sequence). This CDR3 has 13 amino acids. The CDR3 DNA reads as TGTGCCAGCAGCTCACAGGGGAGGAACATTCAGTACTTC. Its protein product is CASSSQGRNIQYF.

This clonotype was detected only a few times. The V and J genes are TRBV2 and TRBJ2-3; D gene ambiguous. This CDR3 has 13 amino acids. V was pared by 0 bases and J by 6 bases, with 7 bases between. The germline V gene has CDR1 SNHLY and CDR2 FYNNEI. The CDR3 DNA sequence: TGTGCCAGCAGTGAAGCGCTTCTGGATACGCAGTATTTT. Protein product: CASSEALLDTQYF.

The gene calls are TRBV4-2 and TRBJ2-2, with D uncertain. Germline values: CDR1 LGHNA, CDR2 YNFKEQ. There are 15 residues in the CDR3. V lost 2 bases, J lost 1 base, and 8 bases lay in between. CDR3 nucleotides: TGTGCCAGCAGCCAAACTTCCTTGAACACCGGGGAGCTGTTTTTT. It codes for CASSQTSLNTGELFF.

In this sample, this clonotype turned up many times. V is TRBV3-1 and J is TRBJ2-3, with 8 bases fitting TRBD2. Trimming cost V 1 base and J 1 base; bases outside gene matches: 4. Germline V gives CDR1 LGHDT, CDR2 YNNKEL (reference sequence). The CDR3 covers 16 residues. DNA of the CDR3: TGTGCCAGCAGCCAAGCCAGGCGGGGGGGCACAGATACGCAGTATTTT. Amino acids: CASSQARRGGTDTQYF.

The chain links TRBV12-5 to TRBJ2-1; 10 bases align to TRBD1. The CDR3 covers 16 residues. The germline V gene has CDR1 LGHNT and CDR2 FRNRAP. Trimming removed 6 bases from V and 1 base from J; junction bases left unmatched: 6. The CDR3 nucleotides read TGTGCTAGTGGCCCAAGGACAGGGGGGTCCTACAATGAGCAGTTCTTC. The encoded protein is CASGPRTGGSYNEQFF.

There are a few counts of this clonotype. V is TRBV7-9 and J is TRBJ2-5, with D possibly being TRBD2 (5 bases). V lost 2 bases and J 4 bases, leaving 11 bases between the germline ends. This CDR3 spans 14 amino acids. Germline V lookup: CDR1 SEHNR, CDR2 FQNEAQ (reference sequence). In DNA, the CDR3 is TGTGCCAGCAGCTTAAACGGGATCGGAGAGACCCAGTACTTC. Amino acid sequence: CASSLNGIGETQYF. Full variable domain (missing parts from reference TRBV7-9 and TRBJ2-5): DTGVSQNPRHKITKRGQNVTFRCDPISEHNRLYWYRQTLGQGPEFLTYFQNEAQLEKSRLLSDRFSAERPKGSFSTLEIQRTEQGDSAMYLCASSLNGIGETQYFGPGTRLLVL.